What follows is one T cell receptor beta chain and its context. The antigen remains unidentified. This sample was included in a study of shared clonotypes between healthy human individuals. Sequenced by immunoSEQ multiplex PCR; TCRdb stores in-frame clones only, minus some. The sample has millions of clones; less than 95% are singletons. Study results and limitations: Large sequencing depth failed to make sorted-subset sequencing complete, rarefaction showed.

Terminally differentiated effector memory CD45RA+ cells were excluded from the naive CD8 cells, which were CD45RO-negative and positively selected for CCR7. This CDR3 is built from 15 residues. Germline CDR1 and CDR2: LNHDA and SQIVND (reference sequence). Trimming cost V 5 bases and J 7 bases; bases outside gene matches: 8. The sequenced sample consisted of naive CD8+ T cells sorted from blood. The rearrangement links TRBV19 to TRBJ1-2, with 12 bases fitting TRBD1. This clonotype was sampled from a man younger than 30 in good health. The CDR3 region has the DNA TGTGCCAGTAGTGACCCATGGGACAGGGGGCCTGGCTACACCTTC. Amino acids: CASSDPWDRGPGYTF.